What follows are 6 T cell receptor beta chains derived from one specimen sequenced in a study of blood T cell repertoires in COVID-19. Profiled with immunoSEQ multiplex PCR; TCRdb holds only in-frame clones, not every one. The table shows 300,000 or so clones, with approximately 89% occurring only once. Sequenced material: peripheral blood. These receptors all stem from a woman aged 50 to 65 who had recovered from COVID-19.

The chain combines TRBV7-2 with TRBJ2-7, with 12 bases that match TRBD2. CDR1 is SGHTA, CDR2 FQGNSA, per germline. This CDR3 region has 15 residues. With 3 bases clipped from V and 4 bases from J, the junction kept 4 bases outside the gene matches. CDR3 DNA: TGTGCCAGCAGCTTGACTAGCGGGAGTATGTACGAGCAGTACTTC. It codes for CASSLTSGSMYEQYF. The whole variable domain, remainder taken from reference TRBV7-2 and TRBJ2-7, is GAGVSQSPSNKVTEKGKDVELRCDPISGHTALYWYRQSLGQGLEFLIYFQGNSAPDKSGLPSDRFSAERTGGSVSTLTIQRTQQEDSAVYLCASSLTSGSMYEQYFGPGTRLTVT.

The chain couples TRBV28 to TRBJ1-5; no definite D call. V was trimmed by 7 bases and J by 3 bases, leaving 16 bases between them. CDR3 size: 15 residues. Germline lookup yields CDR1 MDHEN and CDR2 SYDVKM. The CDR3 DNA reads TGTGCCAGCATCAAACAGCAGGCACTCAATCAGCCCCAGCATTTT. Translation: CASIKQQALNQPQHF.

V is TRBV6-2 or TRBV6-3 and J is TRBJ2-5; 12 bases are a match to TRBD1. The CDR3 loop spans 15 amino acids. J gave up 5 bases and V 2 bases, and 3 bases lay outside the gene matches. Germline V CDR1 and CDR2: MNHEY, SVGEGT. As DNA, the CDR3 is TGTGCCAGCAGTTACGGGACAGGGGGCGCGGAGACCCAGTACTTC. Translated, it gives CASSYGTGGAETQYF.

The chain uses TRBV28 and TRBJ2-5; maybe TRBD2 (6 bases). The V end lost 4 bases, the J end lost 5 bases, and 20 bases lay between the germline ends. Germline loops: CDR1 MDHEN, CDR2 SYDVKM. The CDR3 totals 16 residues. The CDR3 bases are TGTGCCAGCAGTTCGGACCCGTACGGGGGAATGGAGACCCAGTACTTC. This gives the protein CASSSDPYGGMETQYF.

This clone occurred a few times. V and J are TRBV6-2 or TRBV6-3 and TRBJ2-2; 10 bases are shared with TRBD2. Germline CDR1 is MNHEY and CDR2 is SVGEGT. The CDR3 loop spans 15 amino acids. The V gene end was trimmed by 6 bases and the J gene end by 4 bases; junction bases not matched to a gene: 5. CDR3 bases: TGTGCCAGCAGCCTAGCGGGAGCATTCACCGGGGAGCTGTTTTTT. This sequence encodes CASSLAGAFTGELFF.

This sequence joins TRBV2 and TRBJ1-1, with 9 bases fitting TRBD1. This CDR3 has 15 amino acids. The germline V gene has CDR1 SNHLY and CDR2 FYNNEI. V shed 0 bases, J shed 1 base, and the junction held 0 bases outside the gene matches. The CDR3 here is CASSEAGQGNTEAFF. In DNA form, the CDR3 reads TGTGCCAGCAGTGAAGCGGGACAGGGGAACACTGAAGCTTTCTTT. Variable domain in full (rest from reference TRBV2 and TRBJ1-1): EPEVTQTPSHQVTQMGQEVILRCVPISNHLYFYWYRQILGQKVEFLVSFYNNEISEKSEIFDDQFSVERPDGSNFTLKIRSTKLEDSAMYFCASSEAGQGNTEAFFGQGTRLTVV.